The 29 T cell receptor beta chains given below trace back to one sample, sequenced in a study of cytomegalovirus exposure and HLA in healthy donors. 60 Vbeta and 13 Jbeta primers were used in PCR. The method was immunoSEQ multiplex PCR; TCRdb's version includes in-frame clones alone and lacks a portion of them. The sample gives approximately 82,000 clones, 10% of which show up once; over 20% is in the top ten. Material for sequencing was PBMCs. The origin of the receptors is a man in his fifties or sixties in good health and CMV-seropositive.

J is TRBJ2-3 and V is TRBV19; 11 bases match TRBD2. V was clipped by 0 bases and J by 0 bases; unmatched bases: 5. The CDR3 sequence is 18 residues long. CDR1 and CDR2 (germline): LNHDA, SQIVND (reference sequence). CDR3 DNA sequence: TGTGCCAGTAGTATAGATACGGGACTAGCGGTTAGCACAGATACGCAGTATTTT. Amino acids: CASSIDTGLAVSTDTQYF.

The CDR3 loop is CASSFSGAQNTGELFF. The CDR3 DNA reads TGCGCCAGCAGCTTCAGCGGGGCACAGAATACCGGGGAGCTGTTTTTT. V is TRBV5-1 and J is TRBJ2-2, with 7 bases identical to TRBD2. CDR3 length equals 16 residues. Losses at the gene ends were 2 bases for V and 5 bases for J; bases not matched to a gene: 9. Germline CDR1 reads SGHRS; CDR2 reads YFSETQ.

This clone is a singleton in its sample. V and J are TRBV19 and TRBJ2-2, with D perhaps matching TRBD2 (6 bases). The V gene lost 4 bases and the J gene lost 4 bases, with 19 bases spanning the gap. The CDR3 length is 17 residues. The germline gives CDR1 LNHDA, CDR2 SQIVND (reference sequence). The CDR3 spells CASSKSPWGVGTGELFF. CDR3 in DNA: TGTGCCAGTAGTAAATCCCCTTGGGGGGTCGGCACCGGGGAGCTGTTTTTT.

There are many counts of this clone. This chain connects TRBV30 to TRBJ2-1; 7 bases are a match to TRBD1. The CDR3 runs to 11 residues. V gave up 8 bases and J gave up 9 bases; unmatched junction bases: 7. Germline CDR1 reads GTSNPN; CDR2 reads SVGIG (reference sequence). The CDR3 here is CARQGVSEQFF. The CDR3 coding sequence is TGTGCCCGACAGGGCGTGAGTGAGCAGTTCTTC.

CDR3 sequence: CASRQTVDPQPQHF. For the CDR3, the DNA is TGTGCCAGCAGACAGACAGTTGACCCCCAGCCCCAGCATTTT. V and J are TRBV6-1 and TRBJ1-5, with D possibly matching TRBD1 (5 bases). This CDR3 contains 14 residues. With 6 bases removed from V and 7 bases from J, the gap between germline ends came to 16 bases. Germline CDR1 is MNHNS and CDR2 is SASEGT.

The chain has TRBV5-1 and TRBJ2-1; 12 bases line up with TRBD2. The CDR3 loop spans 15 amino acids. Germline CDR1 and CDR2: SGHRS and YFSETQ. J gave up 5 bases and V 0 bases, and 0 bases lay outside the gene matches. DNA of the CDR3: TGCGCCAGCAGCTTGGGGACTAGCGGGAACAATGAGCAGTTCTTC. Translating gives CASSLGTSGNNEQFF.

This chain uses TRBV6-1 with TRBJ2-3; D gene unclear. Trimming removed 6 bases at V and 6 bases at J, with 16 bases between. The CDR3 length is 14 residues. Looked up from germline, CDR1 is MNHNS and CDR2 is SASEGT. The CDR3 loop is CASRSGGWSDTQYF. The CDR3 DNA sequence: TGTGCCAGCAGGTCCGGTGGGTGGAGCGATACGCAGTATTTT.

The CDR3 coding sequence is TGTGCCAGCAGCGCAATGGGACTGCCTCAAGAGACCCAGTACTTC. It codes for CASSAMGLPQETQYF. V gene TRBV9 combines with J gene TRBJ2-5; maybe TRBD2 (6 bases). CDR1 and CDR2 (germline): SGDLS, YYNGEE. Deletions cut 3 bases from V and 2 bases from J, with 14 bases between. The CDR3 length is 15 residues.

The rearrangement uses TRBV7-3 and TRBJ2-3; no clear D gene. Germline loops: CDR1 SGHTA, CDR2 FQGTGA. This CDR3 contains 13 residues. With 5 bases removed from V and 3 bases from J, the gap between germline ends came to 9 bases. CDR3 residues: CASSLPGTDTQYF. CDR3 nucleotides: TGTGCCAGCAGCCTCCCGGGTACAGATACGCAGTATTTT.

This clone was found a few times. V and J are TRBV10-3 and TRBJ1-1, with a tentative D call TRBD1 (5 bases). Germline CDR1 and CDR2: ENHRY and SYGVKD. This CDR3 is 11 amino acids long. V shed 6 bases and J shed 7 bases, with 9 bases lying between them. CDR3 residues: CAIRDTFEAFF. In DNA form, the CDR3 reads TGTGCCATCAGGGACACCTTTGAAGCTTTCTTT.

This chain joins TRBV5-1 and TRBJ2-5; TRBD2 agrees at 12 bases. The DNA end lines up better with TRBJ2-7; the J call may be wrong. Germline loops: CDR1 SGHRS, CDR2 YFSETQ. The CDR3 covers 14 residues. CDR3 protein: CASSTTSGSYEQYF. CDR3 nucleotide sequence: TGCGCCAGCAGCACGACTAGCGGGAGCTACGAGCAGTACTTC.

CDR3 in amino acids: CASSPVRQGATEAFF. CDR3 nucleotide sequence: TGTGCCAGCTCACCGGTCAGACAGGGAGCCACTGAAGCTTTCTTT. The chain couples TRBV18 to TRBJ1-1; 7 nucleotides line up with TRBD1. Germline assignment: CDR1 KGHSH and CDR2 LQKENI. The CDR3 consists of 15 residues. Germline trimming cut 3 bases from V and 4 bases from J; bases unmatched to any gene: 8.

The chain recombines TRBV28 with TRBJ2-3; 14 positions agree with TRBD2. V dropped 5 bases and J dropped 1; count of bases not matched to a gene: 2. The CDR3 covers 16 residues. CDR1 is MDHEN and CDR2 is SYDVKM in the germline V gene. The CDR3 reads CASSETSGGGTDTQYF. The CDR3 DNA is TGTGCCAGCAGTGAGACTAGCGGGGGGGGCACAGATACGCAGTATTTT.

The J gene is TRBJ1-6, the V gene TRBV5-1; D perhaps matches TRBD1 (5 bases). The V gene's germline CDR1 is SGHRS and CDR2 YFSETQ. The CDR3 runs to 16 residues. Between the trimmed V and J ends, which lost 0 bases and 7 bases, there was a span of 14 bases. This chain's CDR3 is CASSLGPGLTNSPLHF. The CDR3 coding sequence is TGCGCCAGCAGCTTGGGGCCGGGACTGACAAATTCACCCCTCCACTTT.

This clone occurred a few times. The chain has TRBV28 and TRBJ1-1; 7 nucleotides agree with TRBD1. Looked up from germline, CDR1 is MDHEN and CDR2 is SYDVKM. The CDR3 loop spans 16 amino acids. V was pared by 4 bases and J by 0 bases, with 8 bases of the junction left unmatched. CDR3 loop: CASSSPGQQMNTEAFF. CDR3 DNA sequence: TGTGCCAGCAGTTCACCGGGACAGCAAATGAACACTGAAGCTTTCTTT.

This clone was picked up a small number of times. The chain's CDR3 is CASGLSGGANVLTF. In DNA, the CDR3 is TGTGCCAGTGGCCTATCGGGTGGGGCCAACGTCCTGACTTTC. This sequence joins TRBV19 and TRBJ2-6; D unclear. Trimming removed 8 bases at V and 3 bases at J, with 11 bases between. Looked up from germline, CDR1 is LNHDA and CDR2 is SQIVND (reference sequence). The CDR3 sequence is 14 residues long.

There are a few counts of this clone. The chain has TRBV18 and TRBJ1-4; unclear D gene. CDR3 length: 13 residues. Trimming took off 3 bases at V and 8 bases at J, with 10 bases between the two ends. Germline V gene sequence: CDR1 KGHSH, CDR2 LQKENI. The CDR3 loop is CASSPSRYEKLFF. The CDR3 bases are TGTGCCAGCTCACCGTCTCGCTACGAAAAACTGTTTTTT.

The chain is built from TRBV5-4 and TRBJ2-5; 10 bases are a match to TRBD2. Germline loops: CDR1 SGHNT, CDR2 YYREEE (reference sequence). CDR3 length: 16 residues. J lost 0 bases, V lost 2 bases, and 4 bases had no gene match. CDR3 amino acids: CASSLITSGDQETQYF. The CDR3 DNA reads TGTGCCAGCAGCTTAATAACTAGCGGGGACCAAGAGACCCAGTACTTC.

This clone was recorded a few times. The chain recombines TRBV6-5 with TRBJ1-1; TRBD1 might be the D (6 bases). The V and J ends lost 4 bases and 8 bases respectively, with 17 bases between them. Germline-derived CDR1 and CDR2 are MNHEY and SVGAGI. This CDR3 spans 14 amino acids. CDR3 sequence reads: CASSSQGRSPEAFF. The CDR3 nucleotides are TGTGCCAGCAGTTCCCAGGGGCGTAGCCCCGAAGCTTTCTTT.

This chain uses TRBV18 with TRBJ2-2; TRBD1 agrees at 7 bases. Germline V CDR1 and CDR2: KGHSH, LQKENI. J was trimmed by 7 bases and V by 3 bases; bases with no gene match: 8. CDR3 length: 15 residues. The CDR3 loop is CASSPRQGGNGELFF. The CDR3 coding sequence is TGTGCCAGCTCACCCCGACAGGGTGGTAACGGGGAGCTGTTTTTT.

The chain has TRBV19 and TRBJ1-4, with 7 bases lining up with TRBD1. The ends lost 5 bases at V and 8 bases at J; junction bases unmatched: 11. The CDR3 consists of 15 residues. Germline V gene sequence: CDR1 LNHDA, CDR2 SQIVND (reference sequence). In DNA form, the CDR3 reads TGTGCCAGTAGTTTCGGTCCGAGGGGGCAGGAAAAACTGTTTTTT. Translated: CASSFGPRGQEKLFF.

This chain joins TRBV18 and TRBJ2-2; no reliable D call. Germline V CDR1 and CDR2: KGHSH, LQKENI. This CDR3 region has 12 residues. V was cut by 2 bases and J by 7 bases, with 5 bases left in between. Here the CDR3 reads CASSPRSGELFF. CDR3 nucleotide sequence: TGTGCCAGCTCACCAAGGAGCGGGGAGCTGTTTTTT.

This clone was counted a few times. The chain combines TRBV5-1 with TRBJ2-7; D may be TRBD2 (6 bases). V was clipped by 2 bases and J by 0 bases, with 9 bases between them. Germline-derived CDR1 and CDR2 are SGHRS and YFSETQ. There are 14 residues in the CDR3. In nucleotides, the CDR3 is TGCGCCAGCAGCTTAAGGGAGGCCTCCTACGAGCAGTACTTC. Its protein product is CASSLREASYEQYF.

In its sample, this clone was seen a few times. CDR3 nucleotide sequence: TGTGCCAGCCGCTTCGACAGGGCTTCCAATGAGCAGTTCTTC. This codes for CASRFDRASNEQFF. This chain uses TRBV6-1 with TRBJ2-1; 7 nucleotides match TRBD1. The V segment lost 8 bases and the J segment 6 bases; nucleotides outside the gene matches: 10. This CDR3 contains 14 residues. Germline CDR1 is MNHNS and CDR2 is SASEGT.

CDR3 loop: CASNHPSGSSHEQFF. The CDR3 bases are TGTGCCAGCAACCATCCTAGCGGGAGTTCGCATGAGCAGTTCTTC. The genes are TRBV28 and TRBJ2-1, with 10 nucleotides matching TRBD2. The CDR3 spans 15 residues. The V segment lost 7 bases and the J segment 8 bases; nucleotides outside the gene matches: 11. Germline CDR1 MDHEN, CDR2 SYDVKM. The full variable domain, in which reference TRBV28 and TRBJ2-1 provide the parts outside the CDR3, is DVKVTQSSRYLVKRTGEKVFLECVQDMDHENMFWYRQDPGLGLRLIYFSYDVKMKEKGDIPEGYSVSREKKERFSLILESASTNQTSMYLCASNHPSGSSHEQFFGPGTRLTVL.

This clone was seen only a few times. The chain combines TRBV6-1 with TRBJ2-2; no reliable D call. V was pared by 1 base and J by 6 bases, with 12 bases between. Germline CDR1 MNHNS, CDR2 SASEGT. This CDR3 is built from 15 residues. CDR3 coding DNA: TGTGCCAGCAGTGAAGTTGTAAGGCTAGCCGGGGAGCTGTTTTTT. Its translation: CASSEVVRLAGELFF.

Here the CDR3 reads CAISPGTSNTGELFF. The CDR3 region has the DNA TGTGCCATCAGCCCGGGGACTTCGAACACCGGGGAGCTGTTTTTT. The chain joins TRBV10-3 to TRBJ2-2; perhaps TRBD2 as D (6 bases). The ends were cut back, 6 bases at V and 0 bases at J, with 11 bases in the middle. Germline lookup yields CDR1 ENHRY and CDR2 SYGVKD. The CDR3 contains 15 residues.

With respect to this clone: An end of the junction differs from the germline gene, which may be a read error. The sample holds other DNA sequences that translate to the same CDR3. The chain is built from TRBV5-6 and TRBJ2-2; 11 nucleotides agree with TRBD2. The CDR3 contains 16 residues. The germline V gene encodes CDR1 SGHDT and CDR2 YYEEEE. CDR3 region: CDSIDTSGRNTGELFF. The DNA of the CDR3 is TGTGACAGCATCGATACTAGCGGGAGAAACACAGGGGAGCTGTTTTTC.

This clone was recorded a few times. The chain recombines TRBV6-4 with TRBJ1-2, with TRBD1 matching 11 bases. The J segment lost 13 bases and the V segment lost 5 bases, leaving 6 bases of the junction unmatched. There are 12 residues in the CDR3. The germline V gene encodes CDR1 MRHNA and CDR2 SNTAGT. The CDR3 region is CASSNGQGAFTF. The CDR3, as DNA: TGTGCCAGCAGTAACGGACAGGGGGCGTTCACCTTC.